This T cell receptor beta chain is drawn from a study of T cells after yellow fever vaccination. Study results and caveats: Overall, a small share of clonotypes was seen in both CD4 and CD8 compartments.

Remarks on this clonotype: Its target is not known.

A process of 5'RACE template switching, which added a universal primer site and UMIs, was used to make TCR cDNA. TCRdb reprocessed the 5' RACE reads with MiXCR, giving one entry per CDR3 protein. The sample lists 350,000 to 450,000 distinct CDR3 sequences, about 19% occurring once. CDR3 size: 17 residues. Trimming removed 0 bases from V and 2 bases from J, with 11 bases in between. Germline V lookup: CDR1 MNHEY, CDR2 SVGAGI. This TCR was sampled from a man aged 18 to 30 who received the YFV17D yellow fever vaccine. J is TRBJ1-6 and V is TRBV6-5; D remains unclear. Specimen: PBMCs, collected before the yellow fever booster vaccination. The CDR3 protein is CASSYSARRPYNSPLHF. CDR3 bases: TGTGCCAGCAGTTACTCGGCCCGACGGCCCTATAATTCACCCCTCCACTTT.